Each of the 16 T cell receptor beta chains below was sequenced from the same sample in a study of CD4+ T cells in melanoma. Measured with immunoSEQ multiplex PCR; TCRdb has only the in-frame clones, and not every one. This repertoire shows about 140,000 clones, 92% found once; its top ten account for more than 1.5%. Every receptor here comes from a human donor with melanoma.

On this clone: Within the sample, other DNA sequences also encode this same CDR3. This chain connects TRBV5-1 to TRBJ2-5, with 9 bases fitting TRBD1. J was trimmed by 0 bases and V by 0 bases; bases with no gene match: 3. Germline assignment: CDR1 SGHRS and CDR2 YFSETQ. The CDR3 consists of 16 residues. CDR3 in amino acids: CASSLAGTGYQETQYF. CDR3 nucleotides: TGCGCCAGCAGCTTGGCGGGGACAGGGTACCAAGAGACCCAGTACTTC.

The rearrangement links TRBV18 to TRBJ2-6; possibly TRBD1 for D (5 bases). Germline loops: CDR1 KGHSH, CDR2 LQKENI. CDR3 size: 15 residues. V lost 2 bases and J 2 bases, leaving 7 bases between the germline ends. The CDR3 DNA reads TGTGCCAGCTCACCAGCAGGGACTGGGGCCAACGTCCTGACTTTC. Its translation is CASSPAGTGANVLTF.

The gene calls are TRBV30 and TRBJ1-1; tentative D call: TRBD1 (5 bases). Between the trimmed V and J ends, which lost 0 bases and 5 bases, there was a span of 13 bases. This CDR3 is 14 amino acids long. CDR1 and CDR2 (germline): GTSNPN, SVGIG (reference sequence). The CDR3 DNA reads TGTGCCTGGAGTGTACCCGGGGGGACGACTGAAGCTTTCTTT. This encodes CAWSVPGGTTEAFF.

This clone occurred once. The V gene is TRBV5-1, the J gene TRBJ2-5; TRBD2 agrees at 8 bases. The germline CDR1 and CDR2 sequences are SGHRS and YFSETQ. The CDR3 spans 17 residues. V shed 3 bases and J 4 bases; nucleotides not matched to a gene: 14. CDR3 bases: TGCGCCAGCAGCTGGGAGAAGTTAGCGGGGCCGGGAGAGACCCAGTACTTC. It encodes CASSWEKLAGPGETQYF. Together with reference TRBV5-1 and TRBJ2-5, the CDR3 gives the full variable domain: KAGVTQTPRYLIKTRGQQVTLSCSPISGHRSVSWYQQTPGQGLQFLFEYFSETQRNKGNFPGRFSGRQFSNSRSEMNVSTLELGDSALYLCASSWEKLAGPGETQYFGPGTRLLVL.

This clone came up a few times. The CDR3 bases are TGTGCCTGCTCAAGGGGGACAGGGGGCAATCAGCCCCAGCATTTT. Translating it yields CACSRGTGGNQPQHF. J is TRBJ1-5 and V is TRBV30; TRBD1 matches at 10 bases. This CDR3 spans 15 amino acids. The junction had 7 bases not matched to a gene; V was cut back by 6 bases and J by 2 bases. CDR1 GTSNPN and CDR2 SVGIG come from the germline V gene (reference sequence).

The chain employs TRBV4-1 and TRBJ2-7, with unresolved D. CDR1 is MGHRA and CDR2 is YSYEKL in the germline V gene. The CDR3 runs to 14 residues. Trimming removed 1 base at V and 1 base at J, with 8 bases between. In DNA form, the CDR3 reads TGCGCCAGCAGCCAAGGGCCAGCTTCCTACGAGCAGTACTTC. Its protein is CASSQGPASYEQYF.

The genes are TRBV11-2 and TRBJ2-2; tentatively, D is TRBD1 (5 bases). The germline V and J ends were trimmed by 1 base and 4 bases, with 7 bases remaining between them. Germline-derived CDR1 and CDR2 are SGHAT and FQNNGV. CDR3 size: 14 residues. The CDR3 DNA follows: TGTGCCAGCAGCTTAGTGACAGTCACCGGGGAGCTGTTTTTT. Protein sequence: CASSLVTVTGELFF.

The rearrangement links TRBV5-8 to TRBJ2-7; D unresolved. Trimming shortened V by 2 bases and J by 0 bases, and 12 bases separated the two germline ends. This CDR3 comprises 15 residues. Germline V CDR1 and CDR2: SGHTS, YDEGEE. CDR3 nucleotide sequence: TGTGCCAGCAGCTTCCACGGGCGAAGCTCCTACGAGCAGTACTTC. Translated: CASSFHGRSSYEQYF.

V is TRBV19 and J is TRBJ1-5; 12 bases agree with TRBD1. From germline, CDR1 is LNHDA and CDR2 SQIVND (reference sequence). This CDR3 is built from 16 residues. Germline trimming cut 4 bases from V and 4 bases from J; bases unmatched to any gene: 5. The CDR3 DNA reads TGTGCCAGTAGTACCGGGACAGGGGGCTTGAATCAGCCCCAGCATTTT. Protein sequence: CASSTGTGGLNQPQHF.

The chain uses TRBV6-1 and TRBJ2-3; 7 bases map to TRBD2. Germline V gene data show CDR1 as MNHNS and CDR2 as SASEGT. The CDR3 consists of 16 residues. The trim removed 1 base at V and 0 bases at J, leaving 4 bases unmatched. In DNA form, the CDR3 reads TGTGCCAGCAGTGAAGTTGCGGGGGTAAGCACAGATACGCAGTATTTT. This gives the protein CASSEVAGVSTDTQYF.

V is TRBV5-4 and J is TRBJ2-5; weak D call: TRBD2 (6 bases). CDR3 length equals 14 residues. V shed 0 bases and J shed 2 bases, with 8 bases lying between them. CDR1 and CDR2 from the germline V gene are SGHNT and YYREEE (reference sequence). The CDR3 sequence: CASSLGRDQETQYF. As DNA, the CDR3 is TGTGCCAGCAGCTTGGGGCGGGATCAAGAGACCCAGTACTTC.

The sample holds one count of this clone. This chain connects TRBV7-9 to TRBJ1-3, with D hard to call. Germline V lookup: CDR1 SEHNR, CDR2 FQNEAQ (reference sequence). The CDR3 covers 12 residues. V was shortened by 4 bases and J by 1 base, with 2 bases between the two germline ends. DNA for the CDR3: TGTGCCAGCAGCTATTCTGGAAACACCATATATTTT. Amino acid sequence: CASSYSGNTIYF.

This sequence joins TRBV19 and TRBJ1-6; D is unresolved. There are 15 residues in the CDR3. The V end was cut by 2 bases, the J end by 7 bases, with 12 bases between. CDR1 is LNHDA, CDR2 SQIVND, per germline (reference sequence). The CDR3 DNA reads TGTGCCAGTAGTATATGGCTGGGTGCCAATTCACCCCTCCACTTT. This sequence encodes CASSIWLGANSPLHF.

This clone was counted at least ten times. The rearrangement joins TRBV2 to TRBJ1-6; D unresolved. V lost 6 bases and J 0 bases, leaving 9 bases between the germline ends. This CDR3 is built from 15 residues. CDR1 is SNHLY, CDR2 FYNNEI, per germline. The CDR3 nucleotides are TGTGCCAGCAGCGTTGTGAGCTCCTATAATTCACCCCTCCACTTT. As protein: CASSVVSSYNSPLHF.

V and J are TRBV9 and TRBJ1-4, with D perhaps matching TRBD1 (6 bases). Trimming removed 4 bases from V and 5 bases from J, with 15 bases in between. The CDR3 consists of 15 residues. Germline V gives CDR1 SGDLS, CDR2 YYNGEE. This CDR3 reads CASSRSGQRNEKLFF. Here the CDR3 DNA reads TGTGCCAGCAGCCGATCGGGACAACGAAATGAAAAACTGTTTTTT.

This clone appeared a few times. The rearrangement joins TRBV14 to TRBJ1-6; D is ambiguous. Germline CDR1 and CDR2: SGHDN and FVKESK. This CDR3 contains 12 residues. The V end was cut by 2 bases, the J end by 13 bases, with 9 bases between. CDR3 sequence reads: CASSQPLGPLHF. The DNA for the CDR3 is TGTGCCAGCAGCCAACCCCTCGGTCCCCTCCACTTT.